This T cell receptor beta chain was identified in a study of cytomegalovirus exposure and HLA in healthy donors. Researchers ran the PCR with 60 Vbeta and 13 Jbeta primers. Only in-frame clones appear in the TCRdb table, and some are missing; sequencing was by immunoSEQ multiplex PCR. The repertoire consists of around 170,000 clones, with about 80% occurring once and the leading ten covering about 1.6%. The CDR3 consists of 14 residues. V lost 7 bases to trimming and J lost 2 bases; unmatched junction nucleotides: 6. Germline-derived CDR1 and CDR2 are LNHDA and SQIVND (reference sequence). This chain joins TRBV19 and TRBJ2-7; TRBD2 aligns across 9 bases. The specimen was PBMCs. The TCR sequence derives from a man between 35 and 55 years old in good health and CMV-seronegative. CDR3 DNA sequence: TGTGCCAGTAACCCTAGCGGGGTTACCTACGAGCAGTACTTC. This encodes CASNPSGVTYEQYF.